This section outlines one T cell receptor beta chain sequence together with its context. What this receptor recognizes is not known. No quality values exist for individual bases; no much larger clone is one base distant. This specimen belongs to a study of cytomegalovirus exposure and HLA in healthy donors (dated by TCRdb to 2015 to 2018). For the study in its entirety: An earlier analysis of roughly 630 of the donors reported roughly 270 Gb of sequence data and more than 90 million unique TCR beta sequences from around 200 million T cells. Roughly 300 gigabases of sequencing data and around 90 million unique TCR sequences made up an early release that covered fewer than 650 HLA-typed donors. Among the roughly 400 genotyped donors, around 79% belonged to the genetic ancestry cluster associated with self-reported Caucasian donors. The study aimed to test whether cataloging public T cell receptors could reveal signatures of past pathogen exposure. Using immunosequencing, the study profiled T cell repertoires from 500 to 800 subjects and related those repertoires to cytomegalovirus serostatus. A separate validation cohort of roughly 120 different subjects was used in addition to the approximately 700-subject first cohort. To predict cytomegalovirus infection status, the study brought together high-throughput TCR immunosequencing, statistical association of individual TCRs with disease status, and machine learning. In a later analysis, previously published TCR beta repertoires from roughly 710 donors were re-analyzed and high-resolution HLA genotyping was added so that TCR occurrence patterns could be studied. In the later analysis, no new phenotypic data were used to find candidate immune exposures; instead, reliance was placed on TCR beta sequences and their occurrence across donors. An earlier analysis of roughly 580 of the donors used high-throughput TCR beta sequencing to judge whether each TCR beta V gene segment behaved as functional or pseudogenic. Alongside the repertoire data, information on donor age, sex, ethnicity and CMV serostatus was compiled. A later genetic analysis used genome-wide SNP genotypes for about 65% of the roughly 670 donors, treating that subset as a discovery cohort. Every discovery cohort repertoire had been produced on one sequencing platform. Class I and class II HLA loci were covered by the typing at four-digit resolution. The number of donors typed differed by locus, with 629-630 for A, B, C, DRB1 and DQB1, roughly 550 for DQA1, some 570 for DPA1, and some 450 for DPB1. Four to six DR-DQ haplotypes were handled as single units for association and clustering, since linkage in the cohort was strong. Across 398 genotyped donors of the cohort, an average of approximately 240,000 unique TCR beta nucleotide sequences per donor were sequenced, and 15% to 20% of those sequences were non-productive.

The library came from the immunoSEQ multiplex PCR assay. A mixture of 60 forward primers for TCR Vbeta segments and 13 reverse primers for TCR Jbeta segments was used in the multiplex PCR. The CDR3 region of rearranged TCR beta genes was amplified from genomic DNA with a multiplex PCR assay. The amplified TCR beta libraries were sequenced on the Illumina HiSeq System as 87-base-pair reads. The original pipeline was this. A later analysis counted some 80 million unique TCR beta chains across the 550 to 700 repertoires, and around 12 million of these chains were shared by at least two donors. To remove PCR and sequencing errors, raw reads were error-corrected and collapsed into unique sequences using a nearest-neighbor algorithm that merged closely related sequences. V, D and J gene segments were assigned by aligning CDR3 sequences to IMGT reference sequences. For a sequence to be retained, at least a six-nucleotide match to both a V gene segment and a J gene segment was required. Rearrangements were called productive when the CDR3 lacked stop codons and stayed in frame with V and J; all others were non-productive. Following IMGT convention, CDR3 was defined as the stretch from the second conserved V-encoded cysteine to the conserved J-encoded phenylalanine. In an earlier analysis of roughly 580 of the donors, sequences lacking an unambiguous match to a single V gene segment were excluded. In an earlier analysis of some 590 of the donors, a V segment was called functional when productive rearrangements were above 56.7%, and segregating when the standard deviation between donors exceeded 5%. To diagnose cytomegalovirus status from the catalog of TCR beta chain sequences, a statistical classification framework was built. In a later analysis, V and J genes were assigned by comparing TCR nucleotide sequences against IMGT/GENE-DB human TR gene sequences. A later analysis assigned CDR3 sequences and most-parsimonious VDJ recombination scenarios with the TCRdist pipeline. In a later analysis, every TCR beta chain was defined by the combination of its CDR3 amino acid sequence and its V-gene family, and reads without a unique V-gene family were dropped. As a way to deal with suspected cross-contamination and a sequencing artifact, a later analysis dropped approximately 570 nucleotide sequences that were highly shared and had low generation probability. A later analysis calculated a clonal expansion index for each public chain from normalized within-repertoire ranks of inferred template counts. In a later analysis, generation probabilities were computed using a VDJ recombination model fitted to out-of-frame rearrangements, and the results were checked against IGoR. A later analysis scored TCR-TCR, TCR-HLA and TCR-CMV co-occurrence with hypergeometric tests, applying a repertoire-size bias correction to TCR pairs. False discovery rates were estimated in a later analysis by permuting HLA or CMV assignments 20 times. In a later analysis, co-occurring TCRs were grouped using DBSCAN, and TCRdist sequence similarity was added for clustering within HLA-allele-positive subsets. Co-occurrence clustering excluded repertoires with fewer than 30,000 or more than 120,000 public chains, plus five with anomalous nucleotide sharing. The table comes from immuneACCESS by way of TCRdb, which keeps in-frame sequences with V and J called. Part of the clones is missing from these tables; in studies checked, under half for an unresolved V gene and the rest for unknown reasons. D and trimming were read from the DNA, whereas the V and J calls and clone size are those reported in that table. This sample lists some 170,000 clones; 87% were detected once. About 0.85% of the sample is in the top ten clones.

Results and caveats for the whole study, not just this receptor: Linkage disequilibrium might explain the correlated functional status among segregating V segments, but an unknown experimental factor could not be excluded. A later analysis found that most CMV-associated TCR beta chains appeared HLA-restricted, with HLA associations seemingly driven largely by CMV exposure. The earlier analysis of some 540 of the donors excluded 15 to 20 rarely observed V segments, including chromosome 9 orphons, because counts were too low. The 87-base-pair reads could not distinguish some IMGT-functional V segments, including TRBV6-2 and TRBV6-3, so those segments were excluded. Because some donors lacked HLA typing at each locus, the association tests relied only on the typed subset. The presence/absence analyses assumed that sequencing depth was roughly uniform across donors, and that assumption may not be true. According to the authors, the approach could potentially be generalized to other disease states and immunological phenotypes. Across donors, most TCR sequences were observed very rarely, whereas some public TCRs were present in many individuals. A further reported finding was that TCR beta sequences accurately predicted the HLA-A and HLA-B alleles for most subjects in the first cohort. In an earlier analysis of more than 450 of the donors, most TCR beta V segments were observed in productive rearrangements about 87% or about 30% of the time, broadly matching IMGT annotations. Cytomegalovirus status was reported to be diagnosed by the classifier with high specificity and sensitivity in both the original and validation cohorts. In a later analysis, TCR association rates were found to vary across HLA loci, with the most associated TCRs seen for DRB1 alleles and the fewest for HLA-C alleles. A cluster of highly shared sequence variants was judged likely to be a technical artifact of the sequencing pipeline. Several of the top co-occurrence clusters appeared to be linked to parvovirus B19, influenza, CMV and Epstein-Barr virus, according to a later analysis. In a later analysis, HLA-associated TCR beta chains showed more clonal expansion and lower generation probabilities than non-associated chains that were equally common. A total of around 150 TCR beta chains were listed by the study as associated with cytomegalovirus. Compared with the roughly 600-donor mean, donors in an Asian-associated ancestry cluster had fewer N-insertions in productive TCRs, according to a later genetic analysis. In vitro tests confirmed that a few of the cytomegalovirus-associated TCR beta chains recognize cytomegalovirus antigens. A later analysis associated about 17,000 TCR beta sequences with specific HLA alleles at a false discovery rate of 0.05. Only TCR beta chains were sequenced in this cohort, and the absence of alpha or paired-chain data limited detectable features. In a later genetic analysis, a missense DCLRE1C variant was associated with V-gene and J-gene trimming of TCR beta chains, and the association was replicated in an independent cohort. Assigning TCR associations to individual alleles was difficult when HLA alleles, especially DR and DQ, strongly co-occurred. Immune exposure information for the cohort was limited to CMV serostatus.

The cohort consisted of approximately 670 healthy bone marrow donors. At the time of sampling, every cohort member was nominally healthy, though immune exposures that went unrecorded were likely present. The donor tested CMV seronegative, placing the donor among the 352 seronegative members of the cohort. Every donor gave a peripheral blood sample, and the peripheral blood mononuclear cells from that sample were used for TCR beta sequencing. The Qiagen DNeasy Blood Extraction Kit was used to extract genomic DNA from the blood cell samples. V is shortened by 5 bases, J by 2 bases, and the region joining them spans 13 bases. CDR3 length: 15 amino acids, cysteine to phenylalanine. The sequence is cut down to CDR3 DNA, 45 bases in frame from base 1. Looking up the germline V gene (reference sequence) yields CDR1 SSHAT and CDR2 FNYEAQ.

Here the chain combines TRBV7-7 and TRBJ2-1; possibly the D gene is TRBD2, per 7 matching bases. Material: PBMCs. This clonotype was obtained from a woman in her 30s in good health and CMV-seronegative. The nucleotides are TGTGCCAGCAGCCCCCTGGGGGGGCCCTACAATGAGCAGTTCTTC. This sequence encodes CASSPLGGPYNEQFF.